A selection of T cell receptor beta chains follows, all from one sample in a study of T cell responses to AZD1222 COVID-19 vaccine. Generated by immunoSEQ multiplex PCR, the TCRdb table keeps only in-frame clones and is missing some. The sample shows 95,000 to 100,000 clones, roughly nine tenths of them seen only once. Here the sequenced sample was peripheral blood, taken on day 0 of AZD1222 vaccination. The receptor set was obtained from an adult in good health. The CDR3 runs from the conserved cysteine through the conserved F or W. D genes are given only for firm matches. The listing skips clone size in some rows; elsewhere it reads once, few, many or a size class.

clone size,J gene,D gene,V gene,CDR3 protein,CDR3 DNA
-,TRBJ1-5,-,TRBV15,CATSREGHGEPQHF,TGTGCCACCAGCAGAGAGGGCCATGGGGAGCCCCAGCATTTT
few,TRBJ1-3,-,TRBV19,CASSIGRTSGNTIYF,TGTGCCAGTAGTATCGGACGGACCTCTGGAAACACCATATATTTT
-,TRBJ1-2,-,TRBV18,CASSPVGGRGALYGYTF,TGTGCCAGCTCACCCGTTGGCGGGCGAGGGGCCCTCTATGGCTACACCTTC
-,TRBJ1-5,-,TRBV21-1,CASSKEDRDQPQHF,TGTGCCAGCAGCAAAGAGGACAGGGATCAGCCCCAGCATTTT
-,TRBJ1-5,TRBD1,TRBV19,CASSRRTGQLSNQPQHF,TGTGCCAGTAGTCGGCGGACAGGGCAACTGAGCAATCAGCCCCAGCATTTT
-,TRBJ2-3,-,TRBV5-1,CASSLQILDTDTQYF,TGCGCCAGCAGCTTACAGATCCTTGACACAGATACGCAGTATTTT
-,TRBJ1-2,TRBD1,TRBV27,CASSLGTKGAYGYTF,TGTGCCAGCAGTTTAGGTACCAAGGGGGCTTATGGCTACACCTTC
many,TRBJ1-1,-,TRBV7-6,CASSLKDTEAFF,TGTGCCAGCAGCTTAAAAGACACTGAAGCTTTCTTT
-,TRBJ1-2,-,TRBV2,CASSGARGQNYGYTF,TGTGCCAGCAGTGGCGCTCGTGGGCAAAACTATGGCTACACCTTC
-,TRBJ2-4,-,TRBV27,CASSLTGIGKNIQYF,TGTGCCAGCAGTTTAACAGGGATAGGCAAAAACATTCAGTACTTC
-,TRBJ2-5,TRBD1,TRBV5-1,CASSSMTGGGETQYF,TGCGCCAGCAGCTCGATGACAGGGGGCGGAGAGACCCAGTACTTC
-,TRBJ2-7,TRBD2,TRBV27,CASTITPGLGYEQYF,TGTGCCAGCACTATTACCCCCGGACTAGGCTACGAGCAGTACTTC
-,TRBJ2-7,-,TRBV7-8,CASSRYTSYEQYF,TGTGCCAGCAGCCGTTATACCTCCTACGAGCAGTACTTC
-,TRBJ1-5,-,TRBV28,CASSPGKDQPQHF,TGTGCCAGCAGCCCTGGGAAGGATCAGCCCCAGCATTTT
few,TRBJ1-2,TRBD1,TRBV9,CASSPGTGGYGYTF,TGTGCCAGCAGCCCCGGGACAGGGGGCTATGGCTACACCTTC
-,TRBJ2-3,-,TRBV6-5,CAAGRDGYADTQYF,TGTGCCGCCGGTCGGGACGGGTATGCAGATACGCAGTATTTT
-,TRBJ2-2,-,TRBV30,CAWRPGQVTGELFF,TGTGCCTGGAGACCGGGACAAGTTACCGGGGAGCTGTTTTTT
-,TRBJ2-3,-,TRBV4-1,CASSPIYSQDTQYF,TGCGCCAGCAGCCCCATATATAGTCAGGATACGCAGTATTTT
-,TRBJ1-3,-,TRBV3-1/TRBV3-2,CASSQSGGDFSSGNTIYF,TGTGCCAGCAGCCAAAGCGGGGGGGATTTTAGCTCTGGAAACACCATATATTTT
-,TRBJ1-4,-,TRBV2,CASSETGSANEKLFF,TGTGCCAGCAGTGAAACAGGGAGCGCTAATGAAAAACTGTTTTTT
-,TRBJ1-2,TRBD1,TRBV11-2,CASSPGQGAVYGYTF,TGTGCCAGCAGCCCCGGACAGGGGGCAGTGTATGGCTACACCTTC
-,TRBJ1-4,-,TRBV5-6,CASSPVATNEKLFF,TGTGCCAGCAGCCCGGTTGCAACTAATGAAAAACTGTTTTTT
-,TRBJ2-2,-,TRBV27,CASSLLGRGYTGELFF,TGTGCCAGCAGTTTATTAGGCAGGGGTTACACCGGGGAGCTGTTTTTT
-,TRBJ2-1,-,TRBV28,CASSFKRISEQFF,TGTGCCAGCAGTTTTAAGAGAATAAGTGAGCAGTTCTTC
-,TRBJ2-2,TRBD1,TRBV30,CAWSLGQVTGELFF,TGTGCCTGGAGTTTGGGACAGGTCACCGGGGAGCTGTTTTTT
once,TRBJ2-2,-,TRBV3-1/TRBV3-2,CASSQAGWAGELFF,TGTGCCAGCAGCCAAGCAGGGTGGGCCGGGGAGCTGTTTTTT
-,TRBJ2-1,TRBD2,TRBV4-2,CASSQAGGGAYNEQFF,TGTGCCAGCAGCCAAGCCGGCGGGGGGGCCTACAATGAGCAGTTCTTC
-,TRBJ1-2,-,TRBV6-2/TRBV6-3,CASSYHRDTPDYQIVGGYTF,TGTGCCAGCAGTTATCACCGGGACACGCCAGACTATCAAATCGTGGGGGGCTACACCTTC
-,TRBJ1-2,-,TRBV7-2,CASSLVQGLKEGYTF,TGTGCCAGCAGCTTAGTCCAGGGGCTCAAGGAAGGCTACACCTTC
-,TRBJ2-3,TRBD2,TRBV14,CASSPPRLALTDTQYF,TGTGCCAGCAGCCCACCAAGACTAGCTCTGACAGATACGCAGTATTTT